What follows is one T cell receptor beta chain and its context. Its antigen is unidentified. Sequencing was at survey level. TCRdb's table, derived via immunoSEQ multiplex PCR, lists solely in-frame clones and lacks some. The sample records about 33,000 clones, about 74% being singletons. This CDR3 is 14 amino acids long. V trimming: 4 bases; J trimming: 5 bases; junction bases outside the gene matches: 9. Per the germline V gene, CDR1 is SGHRS and CDR2 is YFSETQ. The data belong to a study of STAT5B mutations in CD4+ large granular lymphocyte leukemia. General study findings and limits: CD4-sorted patient repertoires seemed more clonal than healthy CD4+ repertoires.

Material: CD4+ T cells from blood buffy coats. The chain couples TRBV5-1 to TRBJ2-7, with 7 bases matching TRBD1. This TCR derives from a human donor in good health. CDR3 region: CASSMGQFVDEQYF. The DNA for the CDR3 is TGCGCCAGCAGCATGGGACAGTTTGTGGACGAGCAGTACTTC. Drawing the rest from reference TRBV5-1 and TRBJ2-7, the complete variable domain is KAGVTQTPRYLIKTRGQQVTLSCSPISGHRSVSWYQQTPGQGLQFLFEYFSETQRNKGNFPGRFSGRQFSNSRSEMNVSTLELGDSALYLCASSMGQFVDEQYFGPGTRLTVT.